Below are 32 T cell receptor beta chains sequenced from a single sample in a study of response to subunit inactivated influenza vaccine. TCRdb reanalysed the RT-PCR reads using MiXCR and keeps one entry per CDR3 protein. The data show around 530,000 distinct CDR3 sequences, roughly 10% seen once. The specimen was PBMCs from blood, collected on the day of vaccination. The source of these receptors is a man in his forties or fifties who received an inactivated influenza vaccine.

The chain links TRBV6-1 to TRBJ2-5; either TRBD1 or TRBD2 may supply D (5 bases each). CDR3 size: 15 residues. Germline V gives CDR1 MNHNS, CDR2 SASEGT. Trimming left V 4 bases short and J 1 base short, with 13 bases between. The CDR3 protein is CASSGIRGLQETQYF. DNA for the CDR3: TGTGCCAGCAGTGGCATCCGGGGCCTCCAAGAGACCCAGTACTTC.

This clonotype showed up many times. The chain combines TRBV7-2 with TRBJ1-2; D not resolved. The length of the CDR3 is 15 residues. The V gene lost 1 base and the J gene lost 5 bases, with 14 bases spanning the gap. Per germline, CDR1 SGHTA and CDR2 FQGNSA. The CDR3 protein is CASSLDVLGKYGYTF. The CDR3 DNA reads TGTGCCAGCAGCTTAGATGTATTGGGGAAGTATGGCTACACCTTC.

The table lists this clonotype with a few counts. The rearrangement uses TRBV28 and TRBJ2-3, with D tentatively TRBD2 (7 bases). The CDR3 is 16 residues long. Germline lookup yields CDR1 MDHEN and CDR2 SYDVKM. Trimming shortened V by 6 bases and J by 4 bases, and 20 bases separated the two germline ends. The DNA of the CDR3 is TGTGCCAGCAGCCCGGGGGGATGGGGGCTGTCAGATACGCAGTATTTT. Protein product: CASSPGGWGLSDTQYF.

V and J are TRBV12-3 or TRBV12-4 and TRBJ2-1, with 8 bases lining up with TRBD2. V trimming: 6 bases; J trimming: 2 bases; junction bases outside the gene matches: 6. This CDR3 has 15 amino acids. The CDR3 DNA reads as TGTGCCAGCAGGTCCAGCGGGAGCGCCTACAATGAGCAGTTCTTC. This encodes CASRSSGSAYNEQFF.

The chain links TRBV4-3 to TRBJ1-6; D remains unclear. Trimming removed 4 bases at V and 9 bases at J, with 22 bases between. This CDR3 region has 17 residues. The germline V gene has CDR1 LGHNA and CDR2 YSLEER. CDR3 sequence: CASSPSPDRQGGSPLHF. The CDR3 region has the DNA TGCGCCAGCAGCCCAAGCCCCGACCGCCAAGGTGGTTCACCCCTCCACTTT.

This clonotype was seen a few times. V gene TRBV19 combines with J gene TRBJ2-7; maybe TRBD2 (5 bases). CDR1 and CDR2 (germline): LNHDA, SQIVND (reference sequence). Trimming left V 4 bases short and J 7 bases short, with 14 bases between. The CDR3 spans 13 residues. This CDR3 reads CASSTGLPWEQYF. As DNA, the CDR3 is TGTGCCAGTAGTACCGGACTGCCCTGGGAGCAGTACTTC.

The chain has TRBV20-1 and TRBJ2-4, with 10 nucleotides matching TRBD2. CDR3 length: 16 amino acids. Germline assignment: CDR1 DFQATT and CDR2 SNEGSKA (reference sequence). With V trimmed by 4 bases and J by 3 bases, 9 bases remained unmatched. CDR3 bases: TGCAGTGCTATCCCTAGCGGGGGTCGTGACAAAAACATTCAGTACTTC. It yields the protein CSAIPSGGRDKNIQYF.

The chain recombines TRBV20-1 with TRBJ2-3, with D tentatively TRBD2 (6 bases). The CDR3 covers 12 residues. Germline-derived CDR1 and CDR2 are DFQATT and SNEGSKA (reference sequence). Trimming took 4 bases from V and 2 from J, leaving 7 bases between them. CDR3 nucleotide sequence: TGCAGTGCTACGGGGGACACAGATACGCAGTATTTT. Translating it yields CSATGDTDTQYF.

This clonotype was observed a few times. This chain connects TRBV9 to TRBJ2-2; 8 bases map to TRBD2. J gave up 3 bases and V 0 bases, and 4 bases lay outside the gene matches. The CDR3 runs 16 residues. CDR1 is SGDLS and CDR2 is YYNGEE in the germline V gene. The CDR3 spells CASSVGAGVDTGELFF. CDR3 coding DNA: TGTGCCAGCAGCGTAGGAGCGGGAGTGGACACCGGGGAGCTGTTTTTT.

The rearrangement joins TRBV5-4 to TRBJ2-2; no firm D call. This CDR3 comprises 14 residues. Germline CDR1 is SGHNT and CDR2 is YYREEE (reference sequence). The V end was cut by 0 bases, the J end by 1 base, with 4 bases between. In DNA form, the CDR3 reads TGTGCCAGCAGCTTGGCTTGGAACACCGGGGAGCTGTTTTTT. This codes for CASSLAWNTGELFF.

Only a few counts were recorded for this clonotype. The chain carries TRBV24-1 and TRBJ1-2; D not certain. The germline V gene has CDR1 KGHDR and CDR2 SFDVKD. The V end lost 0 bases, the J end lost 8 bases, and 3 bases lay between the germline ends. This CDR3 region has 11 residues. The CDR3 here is CATSDLWGYTF. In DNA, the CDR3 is TGTGCCACCAGTGATTTGTGGGGCTACACCTTC.

The CDR3 nucleotides are TGTGCCACCAGTGATTTGCACGGACGGTCCCGAGAGACCCAGTACTTC. It is translated as CATSDLHGRSRETQYF. V gene TRBV24-1 combines with J gene TRBJ2-5; no firm D call. Trimming removed 0 bases at V and 4 bases at J, with 14 bases between. The CDR3 runs to 16 residues. Per the germline V gene, CDR1 is KGHDR and CDR2 is SFDVKD.

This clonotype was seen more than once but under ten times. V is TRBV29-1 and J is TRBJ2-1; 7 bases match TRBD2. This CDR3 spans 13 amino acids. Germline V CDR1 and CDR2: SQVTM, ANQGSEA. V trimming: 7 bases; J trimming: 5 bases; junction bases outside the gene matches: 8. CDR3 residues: CSALGRGHNEQFF. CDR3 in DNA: TGCAGCGCCCTGGGGAGGGGCCACAATGAGCAGTTCTTC.

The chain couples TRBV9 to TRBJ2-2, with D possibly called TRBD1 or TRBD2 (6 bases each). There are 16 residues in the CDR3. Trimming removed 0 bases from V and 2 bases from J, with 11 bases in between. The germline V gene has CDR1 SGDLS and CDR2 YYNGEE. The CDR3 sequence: CASSVVGGPNTGELFF. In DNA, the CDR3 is TGTGCCAGCAGCGTAGTCGGGGGCCCAAACACCGGGGAGCTGTTTTTT.

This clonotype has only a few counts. The CDR3: CSALEGTINNEQFF. CDR3 bases: TGCAGTGCCCTTGAGGGGACTATCAACAATGAGCAGTTCTTC. V and J are TRBV20-1 and TRBJ2-1, with 7 bases lining up with TRBD2. The V gene end was trimmed by 6 bases and the J gene end by 5 bases; junction bases not matched to a gene: 10. The V gene's germline CDR1 is DFQATT and CDR2 SNEGSKA (reference sequence). This CDR3 is built from 14 residues.

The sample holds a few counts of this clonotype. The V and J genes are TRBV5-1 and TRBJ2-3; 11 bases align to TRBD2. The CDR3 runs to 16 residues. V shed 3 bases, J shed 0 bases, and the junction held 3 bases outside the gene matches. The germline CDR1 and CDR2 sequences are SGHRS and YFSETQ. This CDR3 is CASSSGLAESTDTQYF. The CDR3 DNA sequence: TGCGCCAGCAGCTCGGGACTAGCGGAGAGCACAGATACGCAGTATTTT.

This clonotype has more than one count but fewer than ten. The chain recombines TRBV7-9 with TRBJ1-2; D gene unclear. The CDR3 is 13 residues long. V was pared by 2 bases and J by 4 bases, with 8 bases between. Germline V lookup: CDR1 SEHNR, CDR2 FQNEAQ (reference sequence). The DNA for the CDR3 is TGTGCCAGCAGCTTATCAAGCTTCTATGGCTACACCTTC. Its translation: CASSLSSFYGYTF. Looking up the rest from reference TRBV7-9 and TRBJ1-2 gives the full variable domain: DTGVSQNPRHKITKRGQNVTFRCDPISEHNRLYWYRQTLGQGPEFLTYFQNEAQLEKSRLLSDRFSAERPKGSFSTLEIQRTEQGDSAMYLCASSLSSFYGYTFGSGTRLTVV.

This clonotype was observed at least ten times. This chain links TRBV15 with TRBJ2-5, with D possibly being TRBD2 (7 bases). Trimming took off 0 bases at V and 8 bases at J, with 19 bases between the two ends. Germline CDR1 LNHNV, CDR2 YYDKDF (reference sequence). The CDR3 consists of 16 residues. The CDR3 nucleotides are TGTGCCACCAGCAGAGAAGGTTCGGGGGGCTTTATTACCCAGTACTTC. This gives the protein CATSREGSGGFITQYF. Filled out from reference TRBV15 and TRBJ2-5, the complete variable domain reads DAMVIQNPRYQVTQFGKPVTLSCSQTLNHNVMYWYQQKSSQAPKLLFHYYDKDFNNEADTPDNFQSRRPNTSFCFLDIRSPGLGDTAMYLCATSREGSGGFITQYFGPGTRLLVL.

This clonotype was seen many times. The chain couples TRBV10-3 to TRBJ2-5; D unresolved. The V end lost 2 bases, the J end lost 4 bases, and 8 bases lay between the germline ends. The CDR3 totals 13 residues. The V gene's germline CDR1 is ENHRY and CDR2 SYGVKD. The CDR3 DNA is TGTGCCATCAGTGAGACGACTCTAGAGACCCAGTACTTC. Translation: CAISETTLETQYF.

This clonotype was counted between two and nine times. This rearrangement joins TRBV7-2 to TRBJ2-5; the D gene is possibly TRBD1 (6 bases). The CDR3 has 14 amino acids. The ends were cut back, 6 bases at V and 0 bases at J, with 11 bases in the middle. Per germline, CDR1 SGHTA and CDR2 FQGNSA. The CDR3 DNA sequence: TGTGCCAGCAGTTCTGGACAGTACCAAGAGACCCAGTACTTC. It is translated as CASSSGQYQETQYF.

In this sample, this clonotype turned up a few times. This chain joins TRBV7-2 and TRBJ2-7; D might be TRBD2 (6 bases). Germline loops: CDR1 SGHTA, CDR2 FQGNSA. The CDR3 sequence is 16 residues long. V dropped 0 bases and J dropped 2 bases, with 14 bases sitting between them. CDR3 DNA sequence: TGTGCCAGCAGCTTAGCGGAGGGGATGGGGACCTACGAGCAGTACTTC. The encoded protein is CASSLAEGMGTYEQYF.

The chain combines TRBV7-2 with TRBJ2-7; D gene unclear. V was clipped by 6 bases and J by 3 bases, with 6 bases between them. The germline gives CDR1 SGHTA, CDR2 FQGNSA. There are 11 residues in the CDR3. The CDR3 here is CASRRIYEQYF. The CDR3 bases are TGTGCCAGCAGACGAATCTACGAGCAGTACTTC. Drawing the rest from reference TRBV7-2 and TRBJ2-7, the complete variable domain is GAGVSQSPSNKVTEKGKDVELRCDPISGHTALYWYRQSLGQGLEFLIYFQGNSAPDKSGLPSDRFSAERTGGSVSTLTIQRTQQEDSAVYLCASRRIYEQYFGPGTRLTVT.

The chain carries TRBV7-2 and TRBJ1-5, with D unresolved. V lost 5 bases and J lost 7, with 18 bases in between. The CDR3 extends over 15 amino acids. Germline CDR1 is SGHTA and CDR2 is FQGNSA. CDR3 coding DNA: TGTGCCAGCAGCCGCGAACAGAGTCTCGGACAGCCCCAGCATTTT. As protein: CASSREQSLGQPQHF. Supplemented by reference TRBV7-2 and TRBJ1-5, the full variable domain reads GAGVSQSPSNKVTEKGKDVELRCDPISGHTALYWYRQSLGQGLEFLIYFQGNSAPDKSGLPSDRFSAERTGGSVSTLTIQRTQQEDSAVYLCASSREQSLGQPQHFGDGTRLSIL.

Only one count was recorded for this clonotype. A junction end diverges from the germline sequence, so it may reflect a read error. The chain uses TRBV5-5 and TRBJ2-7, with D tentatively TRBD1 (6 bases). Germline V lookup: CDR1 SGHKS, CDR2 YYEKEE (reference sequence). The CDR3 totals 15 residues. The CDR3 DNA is TGTGCCAGCAGCACTATGACTGGGGGCGGCTACGATCAGTACTTC. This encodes CASSTMTGGGYDQYF.

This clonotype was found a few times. CDR3 DNA sequence: TGTGCCAGCAGCTCCTGGACTAGCGGGAATGGGCTCGATACGCAGTATTTT. Its translation is CASSSWTSGNGLDTQYF. The chain has TRBV7-8 and TRBJ2-3, with 12 bases that match TRBD2. The CDR3 covers 17 residues. Germline V lookup: CDR1 SGHVS, CDR2 FQNEAQ. V gave up 4 bases and J gave up 6 bases; unmatched junction bases: 11.

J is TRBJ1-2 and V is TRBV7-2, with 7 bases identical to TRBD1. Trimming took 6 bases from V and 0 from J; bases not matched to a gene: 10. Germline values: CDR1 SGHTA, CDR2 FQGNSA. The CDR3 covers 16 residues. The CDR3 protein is CASRNTGDLANYGYTF. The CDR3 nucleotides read TGTGCCAGCAGAAATACAGGGGATCTTGCTAACTATGGCTACACCTTC.

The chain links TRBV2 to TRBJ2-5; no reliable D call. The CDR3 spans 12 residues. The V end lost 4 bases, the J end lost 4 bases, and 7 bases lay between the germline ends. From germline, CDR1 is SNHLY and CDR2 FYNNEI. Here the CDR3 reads CASSVSAETQYF. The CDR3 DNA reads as TGTGCCAGCAGTGTATCAGCAGAGACCCAGTACTTC.

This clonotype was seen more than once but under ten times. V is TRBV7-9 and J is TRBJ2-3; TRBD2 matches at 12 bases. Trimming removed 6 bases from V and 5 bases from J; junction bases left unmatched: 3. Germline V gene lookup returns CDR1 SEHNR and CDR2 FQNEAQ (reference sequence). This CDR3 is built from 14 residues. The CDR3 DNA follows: TGTGCCAGCAGAAAGGGACTAGCGGGAGATACGCAGTATTTT. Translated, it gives CASRKGLAGDTQYF.

The CDR3, as DNA: TGTGCCAGCAGAATCCAGGGGGTCACCGGGGAGCTGTTTTTT. Residues: CASRIQGVTGELFF. This chain uses TRBV6-1 with TRBJ2-2; 7 bases align to TRBD1. This CDR3 is built from 14 residues. Germline assignment: CDR1 MNHNS and CDR2 SASEGT. The V segment lost 6 bases and the J segment 4 bases; nucleotides outside the gene matches: 5.

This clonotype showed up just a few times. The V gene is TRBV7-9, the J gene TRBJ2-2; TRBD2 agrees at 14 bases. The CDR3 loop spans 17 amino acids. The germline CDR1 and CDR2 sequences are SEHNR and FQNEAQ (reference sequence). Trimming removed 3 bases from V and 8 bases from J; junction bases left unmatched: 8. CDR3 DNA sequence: TGTGCCAGCAGCTTGGGACTAGCGGGAGTTGTAGCTGGGGAGCTGTTTTTT. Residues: CASSLGLAGVVAGELFF.

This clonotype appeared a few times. CDR3 loop: CASSLGRTTSGGYTF. The CDR3, as DNA: TGTGCCAGCAGCTTAGGTCGGACGACGAGTGGAGGCTACACCTTC. The V and J genes are TRBV11-2 and TRBJ1-2; no reliable D call. V was trimmed by 1 base and J by 8 bases, leaving 17 bases between them. The CDR3 is 15 amino acids. Germline lookup yields CDR1 SGHAT and CDR2 FQNNGV.

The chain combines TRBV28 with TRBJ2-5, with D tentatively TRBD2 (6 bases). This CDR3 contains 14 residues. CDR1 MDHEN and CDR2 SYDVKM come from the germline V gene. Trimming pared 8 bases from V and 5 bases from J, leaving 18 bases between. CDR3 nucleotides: TGTGCCAGCCGTCACGACGGGAGCGGGGAGACCCAGTACTTC. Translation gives CASRHDGSGETQYF. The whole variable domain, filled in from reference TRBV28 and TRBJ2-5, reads DVKVTQSSRYLVKRTGEKVFLECVQDMDHENMFWYRQDPGLGLRLIYFSYDVKMKEKGDIPEGYSVSREKKERFSLILESASTNQTSMYLCASRHDGSGETQYFGPGTRLLVL.